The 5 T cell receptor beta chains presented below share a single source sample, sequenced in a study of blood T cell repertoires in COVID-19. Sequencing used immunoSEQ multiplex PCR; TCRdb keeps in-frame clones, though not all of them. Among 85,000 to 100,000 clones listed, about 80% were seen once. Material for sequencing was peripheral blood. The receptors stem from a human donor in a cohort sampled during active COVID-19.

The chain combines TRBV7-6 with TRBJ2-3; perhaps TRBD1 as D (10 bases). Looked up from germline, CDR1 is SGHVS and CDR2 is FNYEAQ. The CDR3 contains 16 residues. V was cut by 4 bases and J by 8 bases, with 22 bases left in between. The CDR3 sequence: CASSSSTGGGGGTQYF. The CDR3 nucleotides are TGTGCCAGCAGCTCCTCGACAGGGGGCGGGGGGGGTACGCAGTATTTT.

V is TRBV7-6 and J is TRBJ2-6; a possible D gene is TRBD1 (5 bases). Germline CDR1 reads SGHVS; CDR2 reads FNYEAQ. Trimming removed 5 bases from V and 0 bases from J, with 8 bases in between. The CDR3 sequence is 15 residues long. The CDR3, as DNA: TGTGCCAGCAGCGACAGCAACTCTGGGGCCAACGTCCTGACTTTC. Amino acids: CASSDSNSGANVLTF.

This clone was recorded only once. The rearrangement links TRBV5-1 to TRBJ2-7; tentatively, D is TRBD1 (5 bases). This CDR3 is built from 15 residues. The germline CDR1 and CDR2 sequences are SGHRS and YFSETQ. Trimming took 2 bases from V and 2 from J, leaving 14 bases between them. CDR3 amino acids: CASSFLGRAAYEQYF. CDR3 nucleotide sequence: TGCGCCAGCAGCTTTCTTGGCAGGGCGGCCTACGAGCAGTACTTC.

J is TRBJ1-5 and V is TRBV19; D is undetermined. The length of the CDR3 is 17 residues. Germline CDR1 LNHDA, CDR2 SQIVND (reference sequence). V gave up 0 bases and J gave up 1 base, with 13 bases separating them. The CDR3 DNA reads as TGTGCCAGTAGTATAGATTACGCACGCGGGAGCAATCAGCCCCAGCATTTT. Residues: CASSIDYARGSNQPQHF. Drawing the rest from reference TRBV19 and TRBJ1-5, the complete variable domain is DGGITQSPKYLFRKEGQNVTLSCEQNLNHDAMYWYRQDPGQGLRLIYYSQIVNDFQKGDIAEGYSVSREKKESFPLTVTSAQKNPTAFYLCASSIDYARGSNQPQHFGDGTRLSIL.

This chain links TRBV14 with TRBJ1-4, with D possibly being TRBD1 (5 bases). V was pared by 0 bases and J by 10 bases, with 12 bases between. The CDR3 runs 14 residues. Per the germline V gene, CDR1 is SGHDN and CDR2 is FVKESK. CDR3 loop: CASSQDGRVVKLFF. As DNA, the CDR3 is TGTGCCAGCAGCCAAGATGGCAGGGTCGTAAAACTGTTTTTT.